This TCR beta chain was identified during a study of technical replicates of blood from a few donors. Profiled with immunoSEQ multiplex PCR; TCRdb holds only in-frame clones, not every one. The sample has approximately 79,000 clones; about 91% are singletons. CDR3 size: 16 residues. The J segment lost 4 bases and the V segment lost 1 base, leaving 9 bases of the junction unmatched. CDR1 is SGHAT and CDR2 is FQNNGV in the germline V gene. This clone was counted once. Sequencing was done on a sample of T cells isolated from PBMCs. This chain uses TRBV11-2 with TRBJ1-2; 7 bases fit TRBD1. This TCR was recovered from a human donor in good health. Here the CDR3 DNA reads TGTGCCAGCAGCTTAGTCCCAGGGGGGTCGCTCTATGGCTACACCTTC. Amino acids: CASSLVPGGSLYGYTF.